The rows below give T cell receptor beta chains drawn from one sample of a study of T cells expressing NK-cell markers. One entry per CDR3 protein, without DNA, is what TCRdb gives after re-calling the 5' RACE reads. The specimen's table records 350,000 to 400,000 distinct CDR3 sequences. Material for sequencing was blood T cells: a sorted CD56 or NKG2C T cell subset, CD4+ or CD8+ T cells, or bulk PBMC T cells (not recorded which). The receptors here all came from a woman in her forties or fifties in good health. The CDR3 runs from the conserved cysteine through the conserved F or W. Each record gives: CDR3 protein, J gene, CDR3 length, V gene.

CASSSGQSRPIGANVLTF TRBJ2-6 18 TRBV5-1
CASSQDRGGGGTDTQYF TRBJ2-3 17 TRBV4-1
CASSYDLQNTGELFF TRBJ2-2 15 TRBV6-2/TRBV6-3
CASSYRQSTDTQYF TRBJ2-3 14 TRBV7-2
CASSPHRGRVTGELFF TRBJ2-2 16 TRBV27
CASSMTSGRSDTQYF TRBJ2-3 15 TRBV7-3
CASSSGLAGSLVTDTQYF TRBJ2-3 18 TRBV5-1
CASSTTGTYNEQFF TRBJ2-1 14 TRBV19
CSVDYANYGYTF TRBJ1-2 12 TRBV29-1
CASSLSTGGETQYF TRBJ2-5 14 TRBV27
CSVDGGDRVTEQFF TRBJ2-1 14 TRBV29-1
CASSGVRQGATDTQYF TRBJ2-3 16 TRBV5-1
CASSLRRQETQYF TRBJ2-5 13 TRBV5-1
CASSPPTFEQFF TRBJ2-1 12 TRBV11-3
CASSGGQGDEKLFF TRBJ1-4 14 TRBV2
CASSNTGSGTDTQYF TRBJ2-3 15 TRBV6-6